The clone carrying this T cell receptor beta chain was seen a handful of times. Its antigen is not identified. Germline V gene sequence: CDR1 MNHNS, CDR2 SASEGT. The CDR3 runs 14 residues. V lost 7 bases, J lost 6 bases, and 12 bases stayed unmatched. The data originate from a study of response to subunit inactivated influenza vaccine. General study findings and limits: That few new T cells are recruited by each seasonal influenza vaccination was the authors' suggestion.

Using its own MiXCR run on the RT-PCR reads, TCRdb lists one record per CDR3 protein. Among roughly 700,000 distinct CDR3 sequences listed, more than 15% were seen once. This material consisted of PBMCs from blood, taken 12 days after vaccination. The chain recombines TRBV6-1 with TRBJ2-7; TRBD1 matches at 7 bases. The clonotype comes from a middle-aged man who received an inactivated influenza vaccine. In DNA, the CDR3 is TGTGCCAGCACCCGAGACAGGGTAACAGGCGAGCAGTACTTC. The encoded protein is CASTRDRVTGEQYF.